The rows below give T cell receptor beta chains drawn from one sample of a study of blood T cell repertoires in COVID-19. Clones were read by immunoSEQ multiplex PCR, and TCRdb kept only the in-frame ones, dropping some. The sample has tens of thousands of clones; roughly 89% are singletons. The sequencing input was peripheral blood. These receptors were obtained from a man aged 25-45 years with acute or convalescent COVID-19. Each CDR3 is given with its conserved first and last residue. The order of the fields is D gene, clone size, V gene, J gene, CDR3 DNA, CDR3 protein. A D gene is named only where the DNA matches it firmly. Clone size is given for some rows only: seen once, a few or many times, or a class if the clone is expanded.

TRBD2,-,TRBV15,TRBJ2-1,TGTGCCACCAGCAGAGATCCGATTGGGGCGGGGGGCAACAATGAGCAGTTCTTC,CATSRDPIGAGGNNEQFF
-,-,TRBV6-1,TRBJ2-2,TGTGCCAGCAGTTTCTCAGGGAACACCGGGGAGCTGTTTTTT,CASSFSGNTGELFF
-,-,TRBV6-2/TRBV6-3,TRBJ2-1,TGTGCCAGCAGTTACAGAGTTTCCTACAATGAGCAGTTCTTC,CASSYRVSYNEQFF
-,few,TRBV10-1,TRBJ2-2,TGCGCCAGCAGTGGGATTCGAGTGGGACAGAACACCGGGGAGCTGTTTTTT,CASSGIRVGQNTGELFF
TRBD1,-,TRBV6-2/TRBV6-3,TRBJ1-5,TGTGCCAGCAGTTACGACAGGGGATTTATGAGCAATCAGCCCCAGCATTTT,CASSYDRGFMSNQPQHF
TRBD1,-,TRBV6-5,TRBJ2-2,TGTGCCACCCAGAGGGACAGGGAAGGCGGGGAGCTGTTTTTT,CATQRDREGGELFF
-,-,TRBV6-6,TRBJ1-6,TGTGCCAGCAGTCGAGGGGGGGCGTTAAGCTCCTATAATTCACCCCTCCACTTT,CASSRGGALSSYNSPLHF
-,-,TRBV30,TRBJ1-6,TGTGCCCACCAAGACAGAGATAATTCACCCCTCCACTTT,CAHQDRDNSPLHF
-,-,TRBV24-1,TRBJ2-3,TGTGCCACCAGTGATTTGGGGGGACTTAGCACAGATACGCAGTATTTT,CATSDLGGLSTDTQYF
-,-,TRBV4-2,TRBJ1-2,TGTGCCAGCAGCCAAGATCTTAGTGAGGCAGGGGGCTACACCTTC,CASSQDLSEAGGYTF
TRBD1,-,TRBV19,TRBJ1-5,TGTGCCAGTAGCCCTGGAGGGGGCCGTCAGCCCCAGCATTTT,CASSPGGGRQPQHF
-,-,TRBV7-2,TRBJ2-1,TGTGCCAGCAGCTTAGGGTTTCGGAGCTACAATGAGCAGTTCTTC,CASSLGFRSYNEQFF
-,-,TRBV10-3,TRBJ2-1,TGTGCCATCAGTGAGTCAACTCGTAACTCCTACAATGAGCAGTTCTTC,CAISESTRNSYNEQFF
-,-,TRBV2,TRBJ2-5,TGTGCCAGCAGTGTTGGTTGGGCAGGGCAAGAGACCCAGTACTTC,CASSVGWAGQETQYF
TRBD1,-,TRBV30,TRBJ1-5,TGTGCCTGGAGTGGGGGACAGGAGGGAAATCAGCCCCAGCATTTT,CAWSGGQEGNQPQHF
-,-,TRBV19,TRBJ2-1,TGTGCCAGTAGTAACAGGGATGAGCAGTTCTTC,CASSNRDEQFF
-,-,TRBV5-6,TRBJ1-5,TGTGCCAGCAGCTTGAGAGGACAGCCCCAGCATTTT,CASSLRGQPQHF
-,-,TRBV30,TRBJ2-1,TGTGCCTGGAGTGTACTGACAGGAAGGACTAGCTCCTACAATGAGCAGTTCTTC,CAWSVLTGRTSSYNEQFF
-,-,TRBV19,TRBJ1-2,TGTGCCAGTAGCCCCGACAGACCCTACTCTTCTAACTATGGCTACACCTTC,CASSPDRPYSSNYGYTF
-,once,TRBV18,TRBJ2-5,TGTGCCAGCTCACCACCAACTAGCTCAGCGGAGACCCAGTACTTC,CASSPPTSSAETQYF
TRBD1,-,TRBV3-1/TRBV3-2,TRBJ1-3,TGTGCCAGCAGCCCGGACAGGGTTTCTGGAAACACCATATATTTT,CASSPDRVSGNTIYF
-,-,TRBV25-1,TRBJ1-3,TGTGCCAGCAGTGAAATGACAGACTCTGGAAACACCATATATTTT,CASSEMTDSGNTIYF
-,once,TRBV18,TRBJ1-5,TGTGCCAGCTCACAACAGGACGGTAATCAGCCCCAGCATTTT,CASSQQDGNQPQHF
-,-,TRBV3-1/TRBV3-2,TRBJ1-1,TGTGCCAGCAGCCCACAGGTACACACTGAAGCTTTCTTT,CASSPQVHTEAFF
-,-,TRBV30,TRBJ1-1,TGTGCCTGGAGTCGAGGCACTGAAGCTTTCTTT,CAWSRGTEAFF
-,-,TRBV2,TRBJ1-5,TGTGCCAGCAGCGCAGACGCGTCGGGTGGGCCCCAGCATTTT,CASSADASGGPQHF
-,-,TRBV19,TRBJ2-3,TGTGCCAGTAGTACCCGCCGCTCCGGGGGTACAGATACGCAGTATTTT,CASSTRRSGGTDTQYF
-,-,TRBV5-5,TRBJ2-1,TGTGCCAGCAGCTTGGCGGTTGCGAGGGGACTCATTGACAATGAGCAGTTCTTC,CASSLAVARGLIDNEQFF
-,-,TRBV9,TRBJ2-2,TGTGCCAGCAGCCCCGGACAGTTGGGCACCGGGGAGCTGTTTTTT,CASSPGQLGTGELFF
-,-,TRBV10-1,TRBJ2-3,TGCGCCAAAAAGGGTTTCGGGGGGCTAGATACGCAGTATTTT,CAKKGFGGLDTQYF
-,few,TRBV24-1,TRBJ1-4,TGTGCCACCAGCGGCGGACCAGGGGAAAAACTGTTTTTT,CATSGGPGEKLFF
TRBD2,-,TRBV4-1,TRBJ2-1,TGCGCCAGCAGCCATCCGGGACTAGCGGGAGTCGGGCGATACAATGAGCAGTTCTTC,CASSHPGLAGVGRYNEQFF
-,-,TRBV4-2,TRBJ2-3,TGTGCCAGCAGCCAAGACCCCCCGGGTACTTTAGGTGGAGATACGCAGTATTTT,CASSQDPPGTLGGDTQYF
-,-,TRBV13,TRBJ1-6,TGTGCCAGCAGCCAAGGGGGAGGGGGTCGGTCCTATAATTCACCCCTCCACTTT,CASSQGGGGRSYNSPLHF
TRBD1,few,TRBV13,TRBJ1-1,TGTGCCAGCAGCTCAATGGCCGTAACAGGGGTTGCAGCTTTCTTT,CASSSMAVTGVAAFF
TRBD1,once,TRBV24-1,TRBJ1-2,TGTGCCACCAGTGATTCACAGGGGCGGTATGGCTACACCTTC,CATSDSQGRYGYTF
TRBD2,-,TRBV14,TRBJ2-5,TGTGCCAGCAGCGACCGACATAGCGGGGCGACCTTCCAAGAGACCCAGTACTTC,CASSDRHSGATFQETQYF
-,-,TRBV5-1,TRBJ1-2,TGCGCCAGCAGCTCTCAGGGGTACGGCTACACCTTC,CASSSQGYGYTF
TRBD1,few,TRBV5-1,TRBJ1-2,TGCGCCAGCAGCCCACTCGGGACAGGGGGCAGAGGCTACACCTTC,CASSPLGTGGRGYTF
TRBD1,-,TRBV6-5,TRBJ2-5,TGTGCCAGCAGTACAGGGGGCGTCGAAGAGACCCAGTACTTC,CASSTGGVEETQYF
TRBD2,-,TRBV5-1,TRBJ2-2,TGCGCCAGCAGCTTATCGGGGGGGCCCACCGGGGAGCTGTTTTTT,CASSLSGGPTGELFF
-,once,TRBV4-2,TRBJ1-4,TGTGCCAGCAAAAGGGGGGGGCCCAATGAAAAACTGTTTTTT,CASKRGGPNEKLFF
-,-,TRBV7-7,TRBJ2-1,TGTGCTAGCAGCTTAGGGGCTAGCGTCTACAATGAGCAGTTCTTC,CASSLGASVYNEQFF
-,-,TRBV19,TRBJ1-5,TGTGCCAGTAGTTTAATACGGGATCAGCCCCAGCATTTT,CASSLIRDQPQHF
-,-,TRBV7-2,TRBJ1-1,TGTGCCAGCAGCGATCGAAAACAGAACACTGAAGCTTTCTTT,CASSDRKQNTEAFF
TRBD1,-,TRBV5-1,TRBJ1-5,TGCGCCAGCAGCCTCAGGGGGAGTCAGCCCCAGCATTTT,CASSLRGSQPQHF
TRBD1,-,TRBV15,TRBJ2-2,TGTGCCACCAGCAGAGATAGCGTGACAGGGCTGAACACCGGGGAGCTGTTTTTT,CATSRDSVTGLNTGELFF
-,-,TRBV2,TRBJ1-4,TGTGCCAGCAGTACAGGGCGGATGGGTGAAAAACTGTTTTTT,CASSTGRMGEKLFF
TRBD1,-,TRBV11-2,TRBJ2-1,TGTGCCAGCAGATCACCGGGACAGGGTCTTGGTGAGCAGTTCTTC,CASRSPGQGLGEQFF